One and the same sample provided the 12 T cell receptor beta chains below, sequenced in a study of shared clonotypes between healthy human individuals. Generated by immunoSEQ multiplex PCR, the TCRdb table keeps only in-frame clones and is missing some. In the table there are some 1,100,000 clones, about four fifths of which are singletons. The source material was memory CD4+ T cells from PBMCs. Subset in this sample: CD45RA-negative fraction. These receptors came from a man younger than 35 in good health. Some clones in this sample may be carry-over from other donors' samples.

On this clone: Other DNA sequences of this sample code for an identical CDR3. The gene calls are TRBV18 and TRBJ2-7; tentatively, D is TRBD2 (5 bases). V was clipped by 4 bases and J by 2 bases, with 12 bases between them. The CDR3 contains 14 residues. CDR1 and CDR2 (germline): KGHSH, LQKENI. CDR3 DNA sequence: TGTGCCAGCTCACGGGGAGCGGTTACCTACGAGCAGTACTTC. The encoded protein is CASSRGAVTYEQYF. Full variable domain (remainder filled in from reference TRBV18 and TRBJ2-7): NAGVMQNPRHLVRRRGQEARLRCSPMKGHSHVYWYRQLPEEGLKFMVYLQKENIIDESGMPKERFSAEFPKEGPSILRIQQVVRGDSAAYFCASSRGAVTYEQYFGPGTRLTVT.

The rearrangement uses TRBV5-1 and TRBJ1-6; D call uncertain. The germline V and J ends were trimmed by 0 bases and 7 bases, with 14 bases remaining between them. This CDR3 is built from 16 residues. Germline values: CDR1 SGHRS, CDR2 YFSETQ. CDR3 DNA: TGCGCCAGCAGCTTGGCGGGTTCCGGGCTCAATTCACCCCTCCACTTT. It specifies CASSLAGSGLNSPLHF.

This clone was detected once. This sequence joins TRBV2 and TRBJ2-5; D is perhaps TRBD2 (6 bases). The germline V and J ends were trimmed by 6 bases and 5 bases, with 16 bases remaining between them. The germline gives CDR1 SNHLY, CDR2 FYNNEI. This CDR3 spans 14 amino acids. The CDR3 coding sequence is TGTGCCAGCAGCCTAGGAGGGCCGTTTGAGACCCAGTACTTC. Protein: CASSLGGPFETQYF.

The chain carries TRBV14 and TRBJ2-2; D call uncertain. Trimming took 2 bases from V and 6 from J, leaving 7 bases between them. The CDR3 spans 13 residues. The germline V gene has CDR1 SGHDN and CDR2 FVKESK. Here the CDR3 reads CASSQNFPGELFF. The CDR3 nucleotides are TGTGCCAGCAGCCAAAATTTCCCCGGGGAGCTGTTTTTT.

This rearrangement joins TRBV27 to TRBJ2-1; TRBD2 matches 7 bases. V dropped 2 bases and J dropped 7; count of bases not matched to a gene: 5. The CDR3 runs to 14 residues. Germline assignment: CDR1 MNHEY and CDR2 SMNVEV (reference sequence). In nucleotides, the CDR3 is TGTGCCAGCAGTTTACCGGGGGGTCGGAATGAGCAGTTCTTC. Amino acids: CASSLPGGRNEQFF.

This clone was counted between two and nine times. V is TRBV6-1 and J is TRBJ2-1; D remains unclear. The V end lost 6 bases, the J end lost 0 bases, and 12 bases lay between the germline ends. The length of the CDR3 is 15 residues. From germline, CDR1 is MNHNS and CDR2 SASEGT. The CDR3: CASRQMTSSYNEQFF. CDR3 DNA sequence: TGTGCCAGCAGACAAATGACCAGCTCCTACAATGAGCAGTTCTTC.

The CDR3 DNA reads TGCGCCAGCAGCTCGGACGGGCAAAATCAGCCCCAGCATTTT. Encoded protein: CASSSDGQNQPQHF. The V and J genes are TRBV5-1 and TRBJ1-5; D not resolved. The CDR3 has 14 amino acids. V was shortened by 3 bases and J by 4 bases, with 11 bases between the two germline ends. Germline CDR1 is SGHRS and CDR2 is YFSETQ.

Details on this clone: Other DNA variants within this sample encode the same CDR3. This chain uses TRBV7-2 with TRBJ2-5; perhaps D is TRBD1 or TRBD2 (5 bases each). Per the germline V gene, CDR1 is SGHTA and CDR2 is FQGNSA. The CDR3 sequence is 16 residues long. Trimming took off 1 base at V and 6 bases at J, with 18 bases between the two ends. CDR3 in amino acids: CASSLDESSWGKTQYF. DNA of the CDR3: TGTGCCAGCAGCTTAGACGAATCTAGTTGGGGGAAGACCCAGTACTTC.

The chain joins TRBV14 to TRBJ2-5, with 10 bases identical to TRBD2. The germline V gene encodes CDR1 SGHDN and CDR2 FVKESK. There are 15 residues in the CDR3. V was pared by 4 bases and J by 2 bases, with 4 bases of the junction left unmatched. The CDR3 loop reads CASSLGLAAQETQYF. The CDR3 DNA follows: TGTGCCAGCAGCCTTGGACTAGCGGCACAAGAGACCCAGTACTTC.

The CDR3: CASSEEASSYEQYF. The CDR3 bases are TGTGCCAGCAGTGAGGAAGCCTCGTCCTACGAGCAGTACTTC. The rearrangement uses TRBV2 and TRBJ2-7; D call uncertain. The CDR3 runs 14 residues. Trimming removed 3 bases from V and 1 base from J, with 10 bases in between. CDR1 is SNHLY and CDR2 is FYNNEI in the germline V gene.

The chain links TRBV12-5 to TRBJ1-5; the match to TRBD1 covers 7 bases. J was trimmed by 2 bases and V by 0 bases; bases with no gene match: 13. The CDR3 totals 19 residues. Germline assignment: CDR1 LGHNT and CDR2 FRNRAP. The CDR3 region has the DNA TGTGCTAGTGGTTTGGTACCCTACCCCGACAGGGCATGCAATCAGCCCCAGCATTTT. This translates into CASGLVPYPDRACNQPQHF.

Notes on this clone: The junction departs from the called germline gene at one end, perhaps through a read error. V gene TRBV5-1 combines with J gene TRBJ1-6, with D perhaps TRBD1 (6 bases). The germline CDR1 and CDR2 sequences are SGHRS and YFSETQ. This CDR3 has 12 residues. The CDR3 DNA reads TGCGCCAGCAGCTTGGACGGGACAAGGCCTGTGTTT. This encodes CASSLDGTRPVF.